The 3 T cell receptor beta chains given below trace back to one sample, sequenced in a study of human T cells and chemical hapten exposure. TCRdb ran MiXCR on the RACE reads and lists one entry per CDR3 protein. The repertoire holds roughly 200,000 distinct CDR3 sequences, with 24% as singletons. As for time point: patch test 3, about 24 weeks after DPC sensitization. Specified treatment: therapeutic diphenylcyclopropenone sensitization with weekly scalp DPC. The specimen comprised whole blood, sampled in connection with sensitization to the hapten diphenylcyclopropenone (DPC). The source of these receptors is a woman aged 40-49 years with alopecia areata. Some clones in this sample may be carry-over from other donors' samples.

This chain uses TRBV7-2 with TRBJ2-5; D is possibly TRBD1 or TRBD2 (8 bases each). The germline CDR1 and CDR2 sequences are SGHTA and FQGNSA. This CDR3 is built from 19 residues. The ends were cut back, 5 bases at V and 0 bases at J, with 25 bases in the middle. In DNA form, the CDR3 reads TGTGCCAGCAGCCAGACAGGGGTAGGGCGCGGGAGGTACCAAGAGACCCAGTACTTC. Protein: CASSQTGVGRGRYQETQYF. The whole variable domain, filled in from reference TRBV7-2 and TRBJ2-5, reads GAGVSQSPSNKVTEKGKDVELRCDPISGHTALYWYRQSLGQGLEFLIYFQGNSAPDKSGLPSDRFSAERTGGSVSTLTIQRTQQEDSAVYLCASSQTGVGRGRYQETQYFGPGTRLLVL.

This clonotype has only a few counts. The genes are TRBV18 and TRBJ2-5, with 7 bases aligning to TRBD2. V dropped 3 bases and J dropped 0; count of bases not matched to a gene: 7. The germline V gene has CDR1 KGHSH and CDR2 LQKENI. This CDR3 is 16 amino acids long. For the CDR3, the DNA is TGTGCCAGCTCACCTCTAGCGGCCATGTACCAAGAGACCCAGTACTTC. It yields the protein CASSPLAAMYQETQYF.

The gene calls are TRBV7-8 and TRBJ2-2; TRBD2 might be the D (6 bases). The length of the CDR3 is 16 residues. The V gene lost 1 base and the J gene lost 7 bases, with 16 bases spanning the gap. Germline V gives CDR1 SGHVS, CDR2 FQNEAQ. CDR3 loop: CASSLGPGGVNGELFF. The CDR3 DNA reads TGTGCCAGCAGCTTAGGTCCGGGCGGGGTCAACGGGGAGCTGTTTTTT.